The next 7 T cell receptor beta chains were all read from a single sample in a study of response to subunit inactivated influenza vaccine. From the RT-PCR reads, TCRdb called clonotypes with MiXCR, one entry per CDR3 protein. The sample yields roughly 500,000 distinct CDR3 sequences, under 25% seen once. These data were also filed under a second study, of T cells expressing NK-cell markers. From that paper: As the method of synthesis, 5'RACE template switching with UMIs yielded TCR beta cDNA.

Sequenced material: CD4+ T cells sorted from PBMCs, taken 12 days after vaccination. These receptors all stem from a man in his forties or fifties who received an inactivated influenza vaccine.

This rearrangement joins TRBV18 to TRBJ2-1; 8 bases agree with TRBD2. V gave up 6 bases and J gave up 2 bases; unmatched junction bases: 12. Germline V lookup: CDR1 KGHSH, CDR2 LQKENI. The CDR3 sequence is 17 residues long. The CDR3 nucleotides read TGTGCCAGCTCGCCCTTTTTAGCGGGGACTGCCTACAATGAGCAGTTCTTC. Amino acid sequence: CASSPFLAGTAYNEQFF. Complete variable domain (other parts from reference TRBV18 and TRBJ2-1): NAGVMQNPRHLVRRRGQEARLRCSPMKGHSHVYWYRQLPEEGLKFMVYLQKENIIDESGMPKERFSAEFPKEGPSILRIQQVVRGDSAAYFCASSPFLAGTAYNEQFFGPGTRLTVL.

CDR3 DNA: TGTGCCAGCACGGAGACTCCCAATTCACCCCTCCACTTT. Its translation is CASTETPNSPLHF. The V gene is TRBV2, the J gene TRBJ1-6; D is unresolved. Germline values: CDR1 SNHLY, CDR2 FYNNEI. Trimming shortened V by 7 bases and J by 7 bases, and 11 bases separated the two germline ends. The CDR3 loop spans 13 amino acids.

The genes are TRBV20-1 and TRBJ2-7; TRBD1 might be the D (6 bases). Germline CDR1 reads DFQATT; CDR2 reads SNEGSKA (reference sequence). Trimming pared 0 bases from V and 4 bases from J, leaving 16 bases between. The CDR3 loop spans 15 amino acids. The CDR3 DNA reads as TGCAGTGCTAGAGATTCCGCAGGGGATCCATACGAGCAGTACTTC. This translates into CSARDSAGDPYEQYF.

The V call is TRBV5-1, the J call TRBJ2-3; D is uncertain. The germline gives CDR1 SGHRS, CDR2 YFSETQ. V shed 0 bases and J shed 2 bases, with 7 bases lying between them. The CDR3 covers 14 residues. CDR3 in amino acids: CASSLEHSTDTQYF. The CDR3 DNA is TGCGCCAGCAGCTTGGAGCACTCCACAGATACGCAGTATTTT.

J is TRBJ2-7 and V is TRBV20-1; 13 bases match TRBD2. The V gene end was trimmed by 3 bases and the J gene end by 5 bases; junction bases not matched to a gene: 7. CDR1 is DFQATT, CDR2 SNEGSKA, per germline (reference sequence). The CDR3 loop spans 15 amino acids. Written as DNA, the CDR3 is TGCAGTGCTAGGACTAGCGGGGGGCCCAGGGACGAGCAGTACTTC. This encodes CSARTSGGPRDEQYF.

This chain links TRBV29-1 with TRBJ1-1; D possibly corresponds to TRBD1 (5 bases). The CDR3 covers 14 residues. V lost 5 bases and J lost 4, with 17 bases in between. Germline assignment: CDR1 SQVTM and CDR2 ANQGSEA. CDR3 bases: TGCAGCGTTCAACGATCAGGGATGGGCACTGAAGCTTTCTTT. This gives the protein CSVQRSGMGTEAFF.

The V gene is TRBV7-2, the J gene TRBJ2-3, with 9 bases identical to TRBD2. Trimming removed 6 bases from V and 4 bases from J; junction bases left unmatched: 8. The germline gives CDR1 SGHTA, CDR2 FQGNSA. The CDR3 extends over 15 amino acids. CDR3 amino acids: CASRGVSGGSDTQYF. CDR3 DNA sequence: TGTGCCAGCAGGGGTGTTAGCGGGGGATCAGATACGCAGTATTTT. The full variable domain, with the rest looked up from reference TRBV7-2 and TRBJ2-3, is GAGVSQSPSNKVTEKGKDVELRCDPISGHTALYWYRQSLGQGLEFLIYFQGNSAPDKSGLPSDRFSAERTGGSVSTLTIQRTQQEDSAVYLCASRGVSGGSDTQYFGPGTRLTVL.